One sample yielded the 3 T cell receptor beta chains listed below, sequenced in a study of identical twins. In TCRdb, the 5' RACE reads were re-called with MiXCR into one record per CDR3 protein. The sample has 650,000 to 800,000 distinct CDR3 sequences, about 9.4% seen once. In addition, the sample was reused for a study of yellow fever vaccine responses in identical twins.

The sample taken for sequencing was PBMCs. These receptors were obtained from a woman under 30 in good health.

This clonotype was seen many times. This chain links TRBV15 with TRBJ2-7; D not certain. This CDR3 region has 13 residues. Trimming removed 0 bases at V and 3 bases at J, with 6 bases between. CDR1 is LNHNV and CDR2 is YYDKDF in the germline V gene (reference sequence). The CDR3 DNA reads as TGTGCCACCAGCAGAGAGGTCGACTACGAGCAGTACTTC. This sequence encodes CATSREVDYEQYF.

The chain links TRBV2 to TRBJ2-2; D remains unclear. The CDR3 runs 14 residues. Looked up from germline, CDR1 is SNHLY and CDR2 is FYNNEI. Trimming pared 3 bases from V and 2 bases from J, leaving 7 bases between. CDR3 loop: CASSDSYNTGELFF. The CDR3 DNA sequence: TGTGCCAGCAGTGATTCCTATAACACCGGGGAGCTGTTTTTT.

Only a few counts were recorded for this clonotype. The chain uses TRBV6-1 and TRBJ1-2; 7 bases match TRBD1. The CDR3 totals 15 residues. CDR1 is MNHNS and CDR2 is SASEGT in the germline V gene. V lost 4 bases to trimming and J lost 1 base; unmatched junction nucleotides: 6. CDR3 DNA sequence: TGTGCCAGCAGTGCCTACAGGGGCGTTAACTATGGCTACACCTTC. Translated, it gives CASSAYRGVNYGYTF.